Presented here are 15 T cell receptor beta chains from one specimen sequenced in a study of T cells in Graves' hyperthyroidism and ophthalmopathy. What was amplified from RNA transcripts were TCR beta CDR3 regions. HTBI primers were used for first-round RT-PCR of the TCR CDR3. TCRdb independently ran MiXCR on the multiplex PCR reads; one entry per CDR3 protein. The sample includes 550,000 to 600,000 distinct CDR3 sequences, 35% to 55% of them seen just once. The sample comprised peripheral blood or thyroid tissue (not recorded which). The receptors stem from an adult woman with Graves' disease, either hyperthyroidism or ophthalmopathy (not recorded which).

The chain couples TRBV29-1 to TRBJ1-1; 7 positions match TRBD1. The CDR3 is 14 amino acids. Trimming took 7 bases from V and 2 from J; bases not matched to a gene: 10. CDR1 is SQVTM, CDR2 ANQGSEA, per germline. The CDR3 DNA is TGCAGCGCAACTTCCGGGACAGATAACACTGAAGCTTTCTTT. Encoded protein: CSATSGTDNTEAFF.

The chain links TRBV27 to TRBJ2-7; 9 bases fit TRBD1. The CDR3 sequence is 15 residues long. V was pared by 3 bases and J by 8 bases, with 11 bases of the junction left unmatched. In germline, CDR1 is MNHEY, CDR2 SMNVEV (reference sequence). DNA of the CDR3: TGTGCCAGCAGTTTCGTAACCGGGACAGGGACACAGCAGTACTTC. Protein sequence: CASSFVTGTGTQQYF.

The V gene is TRBV20-1, the J gene TRBJ1-2; TRBD1 matches 7 bases. CDR1 is DFQATT, CDR2 SNEGSKA, per germline (reference sequence). This CDR3 has 13 amino acids. V lost 3 bases to trimming and J lost 8 bases; unmatched junction nucleotides: 9. CDR3 region: CSASNPGGQGYTF. CDR3 DNA sequence: TGCAGTGCTAGCAATCCAGGGGGACAGGGCTACACCTTC.

This clonotype was detected only a few times. The chain joins TRBV29-1 to TRBJ2-1; possibly TRBD1 for D (6 bases). The CDR3 totals 13 residues. The germline CDR1 and CDR2 sequences are SQVTM and ANQGSEA. V dropped 4 bases and J dropped 6 bases, with 13 bases sitting between them. CDR3 in amino acids: CSVVGTGSNEQFF. As DNA, the CDR3 is TGCAGCGTTGTTGGAACAGGGAGCAATGAGCAGTTCTTC.

A note on this clonotype: This could be a read error, since a much larger clone is one nucleotide away. The chain carries TRBV20-1 and TRBJ2-7; 7 nucleotides match TRBD1. CDR1 DFQATT and CDR2 SNEGSKA come from the germline V gene (reference sequence). The CDR3 consists of 14 residues. This CDR3 reads CSARALGTDYVQYF. The CDR3 DNA is TGCAGTGCTAGAGCCCTCGGGACAGACTACGTGCAGTACTTC.

This clonotype appeared a few times. CDR3 nucleotide sequence: TGCAGTGCTATAACAGAAAACAATTCACCCCTCCACTTT. Amino acid sequence: CSAITENNSPLHF. The V call is TRBV20-1, the J call TRBJ1-6; D call uncertain. V was trimmed by 4 bases and J by 7 bases, leaving 11 bases between them. CDR1 is DFQATT and CDR2 is SNEGSKA in the germline V gene (reference sequence). The CDR3 extends over 13 amino acids.

In regard to this clonotype: Lacking the conserved final phenylalanine or tryptophan, this CDR3 likely reflects a read error. This sequence joins TRBV9 and TRBJ1-6; the match to TRBD1 covers 7 bases. Germline trimming cut 4 bases from V and 6 bases from J; bases unmatched to any gene: 7. CDR1 SGDLS and CDR2 YYNGEE come from the germline V gene. CDR3 length: 15 amino acids. The CDR3 protein is CASSLDGTANSPLHS. The CDR3 bases are TGTGCCAGCAGCTTAGATGGGACAGCTAATTCACCCCTCCACTCT.

This clonotype was counted ten times or more. An end of the junction differs from the germline gene, which may be a read error. The V call is TRBV2, the J call TRBJ2-7, with D perhaps being TRBD1 or TRBD2 (5 bases each). The CDR3 loop spans 11 amino acids. CDR1 SNHLY and CDR2 FYNNEI come from the germline V gene. The CDR3 DNA follows: TGTGCCAGCCGTAGGGGTGACGGGGCCACCTTC. Protein: CASRRGDGATF.

The chain couples TRBV11-2 to TRBJ2-3; no definite D call. This CDR3 has 15 amino acids. The ends were cut back, 7 bases at V and 1 base at J, with 15 bases in the middle. Per the germline V gene, CDR1 is SGHAT and CDR2 is FQNNGV. The CDR3 DNA sequence: TGTGCCAGCAACAACGGGTTTAGTCGCACAGATACGCAGTATTTT. Translated: CASNNGFSRTDTQYF. The variable domain in full, with the rest retrieved from reference TRBV11-2 and TRBJ2-3, is EAGVAQSPRYKIIEKRQSVAFWCNPISGHATLYWYQQILGQGPKLLIQFQNNGVVDDSQLPKDRFSAERLKGVDSTLKIQPAKLEDSAVYLCASNNGFSRTDTQYFGPGTRLTVL.

There are many counts of this clonotype. This chain joins TRBV6-6 and TRBJ2-7; 7 bases map to TRBD2. With V trimmed by 6 bases and J by 6 bases, 17 bases remained unmatched. This CDR3 region has 16 residues. CDR1 MNHNY and CDR2 SVGAGI come from the germline V gene (reference sequence). The CDR3 loop is CASRTVGTTTGGEQYF. As DNA, the CDR3 is TGTGCCAGCAGGACCGTCGGGACTACTACGGGCGGCGAGCAGTACTTC.

The sample holds many counts of this clonotype. A junction end diverges from the germline sequence, so it may reflect a read error. The chain recombines TRBV7-9 with TRBJ2-5; tentatively, D is TRBD2 (6 bases). The CDR3 loop spans 14 amino acids. Germline lookup yields CDR1 SEHNR and CDR2 FQNEAQ (reference sequence). CDR3 sequence reads: CASRLASAQETQYF. The CDR3 nucleotides are TGTGCCAGCAGATTAGCTAGCGCCCAAGAGACCCAGTACTTC. The full variable domain, in which reference TRBV7-9 and TRBJ2-5 provide the parts outside the CDR3, is DTGVSQNPRHKITKRGQNVTFRCDPISEHNRLYWYRQTLGQGPEFLTYFQNEAQLEKSRLLSDRFSAERPKGSFSTLEIQRTEQGDSAMYLCASRLASAQETQYFGPGTRLLVL.

This sequence joins TRBV11-2 and TRBJ1-1; a possible D gene is TRBD1 (6 bases). This CDR3 spans 16 amino acids. Trimming took off 1 base at V and 1 base at J, with 13 bases between the two ends. Germline-derived CDR1 and CDR2 are SGHAT and FQNNGV. Written as DNA, the CDR3 is TGTGCCAGCAGCTTAGGGAGGGGGGGCAGGAACACTGAAGCTTTCTTT. Translating it yields CASSLGRGGRNTEAFF.

The chain links TRBV29-1 to TRBJ1-1, with TRBD1 matching 8 bases. J lost 3 bases, V lost 7 bases, and 7 bases had no gene match. CDR1 is SQVTM, CDR2 ANQGSEA, per germline. The CDR3 totals 13 residues. CDR3 residues: CSGGQGADTEAFF. The CDR3 coding sequence is TGCAGCGGAGGGCAGGGGGCCGACACTGAAGCTTTCTTT.

The chain is built from TRBV5-6 and TRBJ1-1, with D unresolved. Per the germline V gene, CDR1 is SGHDT and CDR2 is YYEEEE. CDR3 length equals 12 residues. V dropped 2 bases and J dropped 6 bases, with 8 bases sitting between them. The CDR3 nucleotides read TGTGCCAGCAGCTTTATCGCGGCTGAAGCTTTCTTT. It encodes CASSFIAAEAFF. The full variable domain, in which reference TRBV5-6 and TRBJ1-1 provide the parts outside the CDR3, is DAGVTQSPTHLIKTRGQQVTLRCSPKSGHDTVSWYQQALGQGPQFIFQYYEEEERQRGNFPDRFSGHQFPNYSSELNVNALLLGDSALYLCASSFIAAEAFFGQGTRLTVV.

V is TRBV29-1 and J is TRBJ1-2; D remains ambiguous. Per the germline V gene, CDR1 is SQVTM and CDR2 is ANQGSEA. The ends were cut back, 4 bases at V and 3 bases at J, with 9 bases in the middle. The CDR3 spans 12 residues. The CDR3 DNA reads TGCAGCGTTGCTGGGGAATACTATGGCTACACCTTC. Encoded protein: CSVAGEYYGYTF. Based on the CDR3 plus reference TRBV29-1 and TRBJ1-2, the full variable domain is SAVISQKPSRDICQRGTSLTIQCQVDSQVTMMFWYRQQPGQSLTLIATANQGSEATYESGFVIDKFPISRPNLTFSTLTVSNMSPEDSSIYLCSVAGEYYGYTFGSGTRLTVV.